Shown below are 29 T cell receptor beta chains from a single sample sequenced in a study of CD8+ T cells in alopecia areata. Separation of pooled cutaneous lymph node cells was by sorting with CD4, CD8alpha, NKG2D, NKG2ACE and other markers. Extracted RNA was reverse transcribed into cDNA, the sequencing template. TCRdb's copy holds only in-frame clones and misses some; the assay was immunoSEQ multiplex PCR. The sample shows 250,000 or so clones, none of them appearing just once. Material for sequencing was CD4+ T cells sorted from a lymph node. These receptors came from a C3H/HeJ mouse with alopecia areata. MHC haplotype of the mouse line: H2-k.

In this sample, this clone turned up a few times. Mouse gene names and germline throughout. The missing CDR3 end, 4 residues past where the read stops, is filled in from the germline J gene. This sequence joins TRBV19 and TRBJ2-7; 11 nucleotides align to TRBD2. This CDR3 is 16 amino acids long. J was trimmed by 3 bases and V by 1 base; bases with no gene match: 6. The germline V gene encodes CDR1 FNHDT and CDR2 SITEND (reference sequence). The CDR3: CASSIKGDWGYYEQYF. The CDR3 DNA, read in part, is TGTGCCAGCAGTATAAAGGGGGACTGGGGGTACTAT.

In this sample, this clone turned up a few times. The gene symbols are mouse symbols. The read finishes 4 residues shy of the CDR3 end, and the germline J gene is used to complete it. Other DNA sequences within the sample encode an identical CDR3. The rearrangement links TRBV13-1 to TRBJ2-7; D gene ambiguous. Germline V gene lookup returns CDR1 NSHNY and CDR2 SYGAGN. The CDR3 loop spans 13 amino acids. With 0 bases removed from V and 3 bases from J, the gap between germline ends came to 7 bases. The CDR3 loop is CASSDGQIYEQYF. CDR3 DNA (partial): TGTGCCAGCAGTGATGGACAAATCTAT.

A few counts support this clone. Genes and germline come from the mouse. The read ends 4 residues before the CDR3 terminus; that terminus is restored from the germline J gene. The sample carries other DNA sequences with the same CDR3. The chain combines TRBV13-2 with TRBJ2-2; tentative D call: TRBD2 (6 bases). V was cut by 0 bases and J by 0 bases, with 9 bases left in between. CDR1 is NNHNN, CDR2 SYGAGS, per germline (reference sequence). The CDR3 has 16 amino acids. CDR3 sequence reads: CASGDAWGANTGQLYF. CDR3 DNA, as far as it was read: TGTGCCAGCGGTGATGCCTGGGGAGCAAACACCGGG.

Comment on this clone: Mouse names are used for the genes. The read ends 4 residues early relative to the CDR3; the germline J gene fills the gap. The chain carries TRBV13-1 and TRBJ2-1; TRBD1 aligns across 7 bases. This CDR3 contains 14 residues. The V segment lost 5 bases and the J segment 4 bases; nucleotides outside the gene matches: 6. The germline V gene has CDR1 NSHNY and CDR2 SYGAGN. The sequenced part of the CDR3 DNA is TGTGCCAGCAGCAGACAGGGATCTTATGCT. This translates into CASSRQGSYA. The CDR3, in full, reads CASSRQGSYAEQFF.

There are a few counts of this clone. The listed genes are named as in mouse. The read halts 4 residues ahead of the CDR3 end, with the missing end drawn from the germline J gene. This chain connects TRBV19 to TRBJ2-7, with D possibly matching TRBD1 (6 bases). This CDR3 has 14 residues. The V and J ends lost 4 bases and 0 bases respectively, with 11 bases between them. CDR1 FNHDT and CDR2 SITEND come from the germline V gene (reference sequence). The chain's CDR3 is CASSADRSSYEQYF. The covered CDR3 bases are TGTGCCAGCAGTGCCGACAGGAGCTCCTAT.

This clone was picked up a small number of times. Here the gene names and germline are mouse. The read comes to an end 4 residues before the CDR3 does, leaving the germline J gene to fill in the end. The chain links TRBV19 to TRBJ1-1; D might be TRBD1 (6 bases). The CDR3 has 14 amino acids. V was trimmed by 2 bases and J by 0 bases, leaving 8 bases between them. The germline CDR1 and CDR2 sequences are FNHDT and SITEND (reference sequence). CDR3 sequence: CASSIGGPNTEVFF. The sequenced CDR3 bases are TGTGCCAGCAGTATCGGGGGGCCAAACACA.

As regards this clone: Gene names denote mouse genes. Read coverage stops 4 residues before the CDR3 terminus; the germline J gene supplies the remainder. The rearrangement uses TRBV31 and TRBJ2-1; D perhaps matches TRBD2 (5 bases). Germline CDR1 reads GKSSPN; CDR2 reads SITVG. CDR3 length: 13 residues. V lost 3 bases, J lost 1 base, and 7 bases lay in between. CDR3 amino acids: CAWRMGNYAEQFF. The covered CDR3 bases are TGTGCCTGGAGGATGGGGAACTATGCT.

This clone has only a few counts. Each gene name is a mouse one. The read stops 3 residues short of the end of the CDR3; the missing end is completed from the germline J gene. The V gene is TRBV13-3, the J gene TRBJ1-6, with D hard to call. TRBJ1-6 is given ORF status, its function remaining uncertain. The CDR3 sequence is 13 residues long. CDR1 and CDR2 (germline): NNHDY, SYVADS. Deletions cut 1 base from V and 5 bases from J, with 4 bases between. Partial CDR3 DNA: TGTGCCAGCAGTGATAAGGATAATTCGCCC. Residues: CASSDKDNSP. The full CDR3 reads CASSDKDNSPLYF.

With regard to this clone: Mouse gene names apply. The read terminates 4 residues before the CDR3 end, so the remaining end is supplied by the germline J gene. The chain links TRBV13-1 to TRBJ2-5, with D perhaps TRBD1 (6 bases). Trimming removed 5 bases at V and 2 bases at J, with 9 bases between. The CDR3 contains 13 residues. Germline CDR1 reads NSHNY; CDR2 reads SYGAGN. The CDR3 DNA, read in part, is TGTGCCAGCAGGCGGGACATCCAAGAC. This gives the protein CASRRDIQD. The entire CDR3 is CASRRDIQDTQYF.

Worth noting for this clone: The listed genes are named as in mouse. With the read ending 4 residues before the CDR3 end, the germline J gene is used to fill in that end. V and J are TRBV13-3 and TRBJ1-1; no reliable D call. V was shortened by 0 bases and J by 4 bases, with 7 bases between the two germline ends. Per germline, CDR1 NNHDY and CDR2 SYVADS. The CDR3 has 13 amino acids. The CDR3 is CASSDGGSTEVFF. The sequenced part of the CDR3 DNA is TGTGCCAGCAGTGATGGAGGGTCCACA.

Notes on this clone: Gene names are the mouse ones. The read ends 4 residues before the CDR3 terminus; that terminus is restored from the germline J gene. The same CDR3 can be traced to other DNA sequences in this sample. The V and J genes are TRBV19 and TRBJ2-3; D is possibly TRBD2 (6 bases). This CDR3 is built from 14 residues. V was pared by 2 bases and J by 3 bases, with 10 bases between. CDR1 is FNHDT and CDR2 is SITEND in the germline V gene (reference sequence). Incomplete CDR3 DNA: TGTGCCAGCAGTATCGCTGGGGTGGCAGAA. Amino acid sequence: CASSIAGVAE. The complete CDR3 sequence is CASSIAGVAETLYF.

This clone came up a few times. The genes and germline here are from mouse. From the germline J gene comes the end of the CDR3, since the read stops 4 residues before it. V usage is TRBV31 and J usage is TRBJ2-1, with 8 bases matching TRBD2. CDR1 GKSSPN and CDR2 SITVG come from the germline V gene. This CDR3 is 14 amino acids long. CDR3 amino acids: CAWSLGGGASEQFF. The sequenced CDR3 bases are TGTGCCTGGAGTCTAGGGGGGGGCGCGTCT.

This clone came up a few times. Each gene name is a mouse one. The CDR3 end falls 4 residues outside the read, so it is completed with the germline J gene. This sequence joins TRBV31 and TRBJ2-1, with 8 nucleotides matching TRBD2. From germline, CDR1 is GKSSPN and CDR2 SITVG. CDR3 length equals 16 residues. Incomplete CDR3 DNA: TGTGCCTGGAGTCTAGTCTCCTGGGGGGTCGGGGCT. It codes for CAWSLVSWGVGA. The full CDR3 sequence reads CAWSLVSWGVGAEQFF.

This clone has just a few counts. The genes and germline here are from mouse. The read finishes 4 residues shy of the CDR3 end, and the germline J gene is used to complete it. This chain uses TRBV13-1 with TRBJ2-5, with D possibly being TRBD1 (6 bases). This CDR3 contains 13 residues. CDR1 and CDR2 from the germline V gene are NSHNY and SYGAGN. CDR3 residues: CASRGDKKDTQYF. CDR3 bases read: TGTGCCAGCAGGGGGGACAAAAAAGAC.

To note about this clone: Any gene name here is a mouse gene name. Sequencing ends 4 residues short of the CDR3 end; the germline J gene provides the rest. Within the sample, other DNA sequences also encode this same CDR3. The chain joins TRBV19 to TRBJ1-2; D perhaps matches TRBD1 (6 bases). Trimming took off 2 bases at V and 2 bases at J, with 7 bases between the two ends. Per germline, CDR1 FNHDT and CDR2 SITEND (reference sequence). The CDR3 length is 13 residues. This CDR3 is CASSIGQNSDYTF. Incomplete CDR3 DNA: TGTGCCAGCAGTATCGGACAGAACTCC.

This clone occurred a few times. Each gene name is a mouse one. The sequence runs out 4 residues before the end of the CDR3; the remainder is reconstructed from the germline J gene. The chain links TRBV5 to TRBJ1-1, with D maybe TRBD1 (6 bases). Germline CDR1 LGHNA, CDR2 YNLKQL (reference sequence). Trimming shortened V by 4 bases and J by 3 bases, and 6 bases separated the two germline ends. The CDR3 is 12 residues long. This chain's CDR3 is CASSPGDTEVFF. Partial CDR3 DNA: TGTGCCAGCAGCCCAGGGGACACA.

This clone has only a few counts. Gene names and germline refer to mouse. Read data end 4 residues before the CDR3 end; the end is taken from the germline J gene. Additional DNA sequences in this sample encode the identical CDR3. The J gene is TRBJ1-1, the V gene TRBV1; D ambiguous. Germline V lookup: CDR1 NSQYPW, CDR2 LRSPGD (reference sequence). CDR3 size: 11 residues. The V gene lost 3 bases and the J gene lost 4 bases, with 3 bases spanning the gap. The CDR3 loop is CTCSASTEVFF. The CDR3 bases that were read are TGCACCTGCAGTGCCAGCACA.

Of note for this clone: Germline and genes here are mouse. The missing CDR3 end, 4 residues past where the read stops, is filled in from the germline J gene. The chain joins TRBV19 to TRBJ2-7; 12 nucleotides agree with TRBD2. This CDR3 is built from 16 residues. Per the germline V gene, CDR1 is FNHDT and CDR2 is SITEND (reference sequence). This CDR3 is CASSILPGLGGYEQYF. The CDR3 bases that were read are TGTGCCAGCAGTATACTACCGGGACTGGGGGGTTAT.

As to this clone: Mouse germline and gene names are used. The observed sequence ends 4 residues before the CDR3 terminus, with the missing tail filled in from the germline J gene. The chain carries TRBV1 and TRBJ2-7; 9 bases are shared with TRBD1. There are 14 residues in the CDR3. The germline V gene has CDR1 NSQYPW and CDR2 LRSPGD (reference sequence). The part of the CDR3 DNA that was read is TGCACCTGCAGTGCAGGGGACAGGGAGGAT. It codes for CTCSAGDRED. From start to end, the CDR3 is CTCSAGDREDEQYF.

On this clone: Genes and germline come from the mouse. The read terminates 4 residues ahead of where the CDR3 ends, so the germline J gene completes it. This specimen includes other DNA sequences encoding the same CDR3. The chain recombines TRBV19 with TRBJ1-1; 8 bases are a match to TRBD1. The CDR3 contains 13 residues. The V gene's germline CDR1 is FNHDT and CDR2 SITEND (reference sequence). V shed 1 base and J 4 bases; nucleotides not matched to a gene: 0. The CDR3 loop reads CASSITGGTEVFF. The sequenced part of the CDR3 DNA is TGTGCCAGCAGTATAACAGGGGGCACA.

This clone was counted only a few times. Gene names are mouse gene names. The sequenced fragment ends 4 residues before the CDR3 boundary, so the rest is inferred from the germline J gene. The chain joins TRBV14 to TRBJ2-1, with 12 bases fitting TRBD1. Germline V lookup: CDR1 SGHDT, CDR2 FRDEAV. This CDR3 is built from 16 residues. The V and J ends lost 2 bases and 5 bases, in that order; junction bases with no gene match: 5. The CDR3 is CASSFGTGGADAEQFF. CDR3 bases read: TGTGCCAGCAGTTTTGGGACAGGGGGCGCAGATGCT.

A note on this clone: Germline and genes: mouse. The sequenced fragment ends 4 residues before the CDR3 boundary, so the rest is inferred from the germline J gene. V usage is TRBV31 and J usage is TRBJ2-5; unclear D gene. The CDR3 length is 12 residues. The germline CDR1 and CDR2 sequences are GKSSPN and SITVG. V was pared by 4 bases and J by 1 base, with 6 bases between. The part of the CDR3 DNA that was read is TGTGCCTGGATTGGGTACCAAGAC. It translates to CAWIGYQD. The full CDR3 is CAWIGYQDTQYF.

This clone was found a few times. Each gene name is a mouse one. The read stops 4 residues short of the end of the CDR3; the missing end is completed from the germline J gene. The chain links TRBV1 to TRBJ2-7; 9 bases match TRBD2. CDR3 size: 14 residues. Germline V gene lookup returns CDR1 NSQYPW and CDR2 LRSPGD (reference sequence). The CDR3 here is CTCSAGDWEYEQYF. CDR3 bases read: TGCACCTGCAGTGCAGGGGACTGGGAGTAT.

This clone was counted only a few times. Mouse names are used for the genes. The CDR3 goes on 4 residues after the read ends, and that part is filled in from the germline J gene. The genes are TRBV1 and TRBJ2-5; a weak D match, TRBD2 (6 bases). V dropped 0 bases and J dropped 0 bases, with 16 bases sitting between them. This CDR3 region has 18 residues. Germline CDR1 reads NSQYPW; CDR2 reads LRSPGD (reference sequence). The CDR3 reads CTCSADKWPGDNQDTQYF. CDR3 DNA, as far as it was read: TGCACCTGCAGTGCAGATAAGTGGCCTGGGGATAACCAAGAC. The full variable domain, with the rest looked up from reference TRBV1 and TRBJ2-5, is VTLLEQNPRWRLVPRGQAVNLRCILKNSQYPWMSWYQQDLQKQLQWLFTLRSPGDKEVKSLPGADYLATRVTDTELRLQVANMSQGRTLYCTCSADKWPGDNQDTQYFGPGTRLLVL.

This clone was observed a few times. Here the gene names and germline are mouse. The CDR3 bases that were read are TGTGCCAGCGGTGAACAATCAAACTCC. It encodes CASGEQSNS. In full, the CDR3 reads CASGEQSNSDYTF. The rearrangement uses TRBV13-2 and TRBJ1-2; D uncertain. The missing CDR3 end, 4 residues past where the read stops, is filled in from the germline J gene. Germline values: CDR1 NNHNN, CDR2 SYGAGS (reference sequence). V was cut by 2 bases and J by 0 bases, with 5 bases left in between. The CDR3 is 13 residues long.

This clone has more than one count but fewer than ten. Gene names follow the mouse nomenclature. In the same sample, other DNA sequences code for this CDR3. The CDR3 protein is CASSQDTSYEQYF. The sequenced part of the CDR3 DNA is TGTGCCAGCAGCCAAGATACCAGCTAT. The V call is TRBV5, the J call TRBJ2-7; D gene uncertain. Read coverage stops 4 residues before the CDR3 terminus; the germline J gene supplies the remainder. V lost 0 bases and J 3 bases, leaving 6 bases between the germline ends. The germline V gene encodes CDR1 LGHNA and CDR2 YNLKQL (reference sequence). The CDR3 spans 13 residues.

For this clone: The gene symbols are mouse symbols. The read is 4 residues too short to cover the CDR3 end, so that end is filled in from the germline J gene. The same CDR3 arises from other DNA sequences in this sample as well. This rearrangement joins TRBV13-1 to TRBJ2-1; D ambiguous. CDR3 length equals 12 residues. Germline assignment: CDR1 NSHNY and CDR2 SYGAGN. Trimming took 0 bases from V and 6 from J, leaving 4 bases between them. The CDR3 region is CASSDASAEQFF. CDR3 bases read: TGTGCCAGCAGTGATGCCAGTGCT.

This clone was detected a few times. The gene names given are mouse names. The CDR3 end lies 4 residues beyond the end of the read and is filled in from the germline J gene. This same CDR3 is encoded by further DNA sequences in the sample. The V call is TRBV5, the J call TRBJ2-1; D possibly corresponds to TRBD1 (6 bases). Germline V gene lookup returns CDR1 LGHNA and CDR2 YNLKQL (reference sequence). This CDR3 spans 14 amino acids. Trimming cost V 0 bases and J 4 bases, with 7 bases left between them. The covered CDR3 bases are TGTGCCAGCAGCCAAGAGGGACAATATGCT. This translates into CASSQEGQYA. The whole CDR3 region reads CASSQEGQYAEQFF.

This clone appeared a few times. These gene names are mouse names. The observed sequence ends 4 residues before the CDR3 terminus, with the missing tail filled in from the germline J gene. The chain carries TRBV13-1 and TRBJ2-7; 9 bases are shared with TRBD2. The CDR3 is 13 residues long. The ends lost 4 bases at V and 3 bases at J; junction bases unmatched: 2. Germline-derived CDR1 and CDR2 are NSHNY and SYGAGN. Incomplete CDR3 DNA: TGTGCCAGCAGTACTGGGGGGAACTAT. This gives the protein CASSTGGNY. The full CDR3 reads CASSTGGNYEQYF.